This is a list of T cell receptor beta chains from one sample in a study of radiotherapy plus CTLA-4 blockade in lung cancer. The table came from immunoSEQ multiplex PCR; TCRdb's copy has only in-frame clones and leaves some out. The data show 70,000 to 85,000 clones, approximately 73% seen once. Sample: peripheral blood, taken from a patient treated with radiotherapy plus ipilimumab. These receptor sequences come from a human donor with non-small cell lung cancer whose response to radiotherapy plus ipilimumab could not be evaluated. Each CDR3 is given with its conserved first and last residue.

CDR3 protein,V gene,J gene
CASSETGYTEAFF,TRBV11-3,TRBJ1-1
CASSLGLGLHQPQHF,TRBV7-8,TRBJ1-5
CASSPDSNYGYTF,TRBV18,TRBJ1-2
CASSLQGQGTEAFF,TRBV4-3,TRBJ1-1
CASSGVRDRVRETQYF,TRBV2,TRBJ2-5
CASSDASRVRNEQFF,TRBV6-4,TRBJ2-1
CASSSGTGGEAGELFF,TRBV7-9,TRBJ2-2
CASSLSGVTEAFF,TRBV11-2,TRBJ1-1
CASSRTSGGREQYF,TRBV28,TRBJ2-7
CASSPTGGTEAFF,TRBV7-3,TRBJ1-1
CASSDGQALNQPQHF,TRBV27,TRBJ1-5
CASSPTGLQETQYF,TRBV27,TRBJ2-5
CASAGTGYPSERYF,TRBV6-1,TRBJ2-7
CASSLHPSGVNEQFF,TRBV11-2,TRBJ2-1
CASSSGLAGLNIQYF,TRBV11-2,TRBJ2-4
CASSNFGGTEAFF,TRBV19,TRBJ1-1
CASSRGGTEAFF,TRBV27,TRBJ1-1
CASSERASGASTDTQYF,TRBV5-1,TRBJ2-3
CSAKDTSYEQYF,TRBV29-1,TRBJ2-7
CASSQDGGRLDGYTF,TRBV4-3,TRBJ1-2
CASSEERLQGYF,TRBV2,TRBJ2-7
CASSLVQGRAFF,TRBV11-2,TRBJ1-1
CASSLSGTGGHEQYF,TRBV18,TRBJ2-7
CASSEEWSSYEQYF,TRBV6-1,TRBJ2-7
CAISGRQGSTEAFF,TRBV10-3,TRBJ1-1
CAISTSFGGGTDTQYF,TRBV10-3,TRBJ2-3